This T cell receptor beta chain is drawn from a study of blood T cell repertoires in COVID-19. Overall study: The study drew acute and convalescent COVID-19 samples from the United States, Italy and Spain. The analysed material was cDNA or gDNA that came from T cells, B-cell-depleted T cells, or PBMCs.

How the authors handled the data: Reference gene primers were amplified, and this amplification served to estimate nucleated cell counts. Assay used: immunoSEQ multiplex PCR; TCRdb lists only in-frame clones, some missing. V, J and clone size were drawn from that table, and D and trimming were deduced from the DNA. This table holds approximately 71,000 clones, roughly 85% found once. The germline V gene encodes CDR1 SGHDT and CDR2 YYEEEE. This CDR3 spans 14 amino acids. The V and J ends lost 4 bases and 2 bases respectively, with 13 bases between them. Material for sequencing was peripheral blood. The sequence derives from a human donor in a cohort sampled during active COVID-19. J is TRBJ2-7 and V is TRBV5-6; D not certain. The CDR3 DNA reads as TGTGCCAGCAGCCCTGGGCACTCCCCCTACGAGCAGTACTTC. Residues: CASSPGHSPYEQYF.